This T cell receptor (beta chain) was profiled in a study of CD4 and CD8 cells across lung adenocarcinoma regions. Of note for this clonotype: At one end the junction does not follow the germline gene, possibly because of a read error.

One entry per CDR3 protein, called by TCRdb with MiXCR from the PCR reads. The table includes thousands of distinct CDR3 sequences, roughly 50% detected once. The patients had localized lung adenocarcinoma, a non-small cell subtype. Germline-derived CDR1 and CDR2 are SGHTA and FQGTGA. The CDR3 contains 14 residues. The chain joins TRBV7-3 to TRBJ2-3; TRBD2 is a possible D gene (5 bases). The sequence was collected from a female donor with lung adenocarcinoma. The CD4 and CD8 labels of this study may be unreliable. Specimen: CD8+ T cells from the center of a lung tumor. The CDR3 nucleotides read TGTGCGGGCAGCGGAAGCAGGAGCACAGATACCCAGTACTTT. Protein: CAGSGSRSTDTQYF.